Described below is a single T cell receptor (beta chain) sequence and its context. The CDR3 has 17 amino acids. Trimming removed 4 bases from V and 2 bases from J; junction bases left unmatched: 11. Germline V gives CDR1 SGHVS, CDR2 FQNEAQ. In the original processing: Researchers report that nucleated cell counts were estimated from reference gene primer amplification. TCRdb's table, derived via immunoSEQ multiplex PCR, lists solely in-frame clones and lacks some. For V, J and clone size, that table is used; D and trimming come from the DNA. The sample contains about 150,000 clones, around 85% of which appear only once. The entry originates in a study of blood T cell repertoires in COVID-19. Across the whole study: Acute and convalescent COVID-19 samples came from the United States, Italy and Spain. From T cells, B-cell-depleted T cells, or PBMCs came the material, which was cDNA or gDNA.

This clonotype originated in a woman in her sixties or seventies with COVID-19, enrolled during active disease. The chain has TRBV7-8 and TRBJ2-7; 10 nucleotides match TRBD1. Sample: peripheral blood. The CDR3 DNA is TGTGCCAGCAGCTCAAGGACAGGGGGTTCGATCCCCTACGAGCAGTACTTC. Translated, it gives CASSSRTGGSIPYEQYF.